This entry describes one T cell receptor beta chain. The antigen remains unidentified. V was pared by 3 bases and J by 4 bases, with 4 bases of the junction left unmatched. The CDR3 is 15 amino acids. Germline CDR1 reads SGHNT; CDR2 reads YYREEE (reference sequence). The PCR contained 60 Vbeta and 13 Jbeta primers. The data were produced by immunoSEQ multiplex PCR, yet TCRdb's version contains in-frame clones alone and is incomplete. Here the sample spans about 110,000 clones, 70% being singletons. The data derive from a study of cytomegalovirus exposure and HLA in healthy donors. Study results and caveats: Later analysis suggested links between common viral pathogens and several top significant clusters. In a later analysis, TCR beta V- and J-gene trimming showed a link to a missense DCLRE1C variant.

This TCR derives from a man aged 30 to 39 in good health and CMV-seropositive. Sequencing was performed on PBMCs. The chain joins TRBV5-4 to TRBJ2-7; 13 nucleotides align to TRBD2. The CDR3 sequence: CASSSGLAGRYEQYF. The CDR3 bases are TGTGCCAGCAGCTCGGGACTAGCGGGGAGGTACGAGCAGTACTTC.